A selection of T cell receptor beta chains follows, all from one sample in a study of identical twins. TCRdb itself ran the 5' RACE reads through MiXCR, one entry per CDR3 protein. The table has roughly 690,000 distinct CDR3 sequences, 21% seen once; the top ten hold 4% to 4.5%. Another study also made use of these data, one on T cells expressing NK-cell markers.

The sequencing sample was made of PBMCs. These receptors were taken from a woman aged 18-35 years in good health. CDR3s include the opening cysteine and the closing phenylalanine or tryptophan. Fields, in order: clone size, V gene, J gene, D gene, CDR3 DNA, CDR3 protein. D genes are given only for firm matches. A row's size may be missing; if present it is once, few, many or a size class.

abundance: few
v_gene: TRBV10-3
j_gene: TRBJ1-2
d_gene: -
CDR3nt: TGTGCCATCAGTGACGGGGCAGGGATCTCTAACTATGGCTACACCTTC
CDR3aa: CAISDGAGISNYGYTF

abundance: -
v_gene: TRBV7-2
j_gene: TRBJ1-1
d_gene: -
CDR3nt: TGTGCCAGCAGCTTAGCGTGGGTGACAGAAGCTTTCTTT
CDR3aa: CASSLAWVTEAFF

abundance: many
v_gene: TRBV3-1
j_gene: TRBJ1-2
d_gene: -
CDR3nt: TGTGCCAGCAGCCAAGTCGGCACCGTGGACTATGGCTACACCTTC
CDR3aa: CASSQVGTVDYGYTF

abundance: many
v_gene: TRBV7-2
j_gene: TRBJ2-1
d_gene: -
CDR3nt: TGTGCCAGCAGCCGTTTACGCAATGAGCAGTTCTTC
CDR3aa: CASSRLRNEQFF

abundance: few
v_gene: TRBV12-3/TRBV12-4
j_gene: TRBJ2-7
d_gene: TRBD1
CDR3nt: TGTGCCAGCAGTTTAAAATTGGCAGGGGGCGAGCAGTACTTC
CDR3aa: CASSLKLAGGEQYF

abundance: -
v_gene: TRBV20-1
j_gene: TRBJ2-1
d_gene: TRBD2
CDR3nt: TGCAGTGCTAGAGACCCCCTAGCGGGGTCCTACAATGAGCAGTTCTTC
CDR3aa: CSARDPLAGSYNEQFF

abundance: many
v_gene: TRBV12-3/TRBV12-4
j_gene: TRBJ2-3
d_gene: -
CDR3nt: TGTGCCAGCAGCAGGGCCCGGAGCACAGATACGCAGTATTTT
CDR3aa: CASSRARSTDTQYF

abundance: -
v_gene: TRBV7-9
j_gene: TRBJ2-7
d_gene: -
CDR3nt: TGTGCCAGCAGTACCAGGGACCCCGGGGCCTACGAGCAGTACTTC
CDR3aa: CASSTRDPGAYEQYF

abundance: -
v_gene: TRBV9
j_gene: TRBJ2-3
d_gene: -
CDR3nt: TGTGCCAGCAGCGTAGAAGGGACCCACGGGGCAGATACGCAGTATTTT
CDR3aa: CASSVEGTHGADTQYF

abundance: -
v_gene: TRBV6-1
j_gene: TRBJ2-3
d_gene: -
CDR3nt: TGTGCCAGCAGTCATCCGGGTCCTGCCTCCGGTGATACGCAGTATTTT
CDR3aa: CASSHPGPASGDTQYF

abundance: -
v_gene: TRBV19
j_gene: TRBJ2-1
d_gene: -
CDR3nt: TGTGCCAGTACCCGGGGGAGAACCTACAATGAGCAGTTCTTC
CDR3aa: CASTRGRTYNEQFF

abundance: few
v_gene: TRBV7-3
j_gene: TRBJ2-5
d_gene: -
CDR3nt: TGTGCCAGCAGCCCAGGTGTAGGGGGATATCAAGAGACCCAGTACTTC
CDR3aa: CASSPGVGGYQETQYF

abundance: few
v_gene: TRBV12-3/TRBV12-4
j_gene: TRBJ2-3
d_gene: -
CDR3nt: TGTGCCAGCAGTTTCCAGGGTAGTACAGATACGCAGTATTTT
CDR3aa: CASSFQGSTDTQYF

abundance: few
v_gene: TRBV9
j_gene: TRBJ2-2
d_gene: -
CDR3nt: TGTGCCAGCAGCGTAGAACCAGGGGCCTTGAACACCGGGGAGCTGTTTTTT
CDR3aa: CASSVEPGALNTGELFF

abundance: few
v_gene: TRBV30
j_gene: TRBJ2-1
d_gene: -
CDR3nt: TGTGCCTGGAACCTCCAGAGAGGGACCAATGAGCAGTTCTTC
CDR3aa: CAWNLQRGTNEQFF

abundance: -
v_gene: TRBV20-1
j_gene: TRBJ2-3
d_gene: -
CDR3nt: TGCAGTGCTAAATTATCAGATACGCAGTATTTT
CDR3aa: CSAKLSDTQYF

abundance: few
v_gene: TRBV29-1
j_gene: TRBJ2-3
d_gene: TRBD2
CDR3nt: TGCAGCGTAATACTAGCGGGAGATCCCACAGATACGCAGTATTTT
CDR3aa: CSVILAGDPTDTQYF

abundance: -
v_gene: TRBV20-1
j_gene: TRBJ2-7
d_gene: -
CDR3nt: TGCAGTGTGGGAAGGTTCGACGAGCAGTACTTC
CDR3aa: CSVGRFDEQYF

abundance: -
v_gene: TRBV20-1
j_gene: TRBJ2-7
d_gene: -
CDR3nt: TGCAGTGCTCAGTACAGGGTGGGCGAGCAGTACTTC
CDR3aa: CSAQYRVGEQYF

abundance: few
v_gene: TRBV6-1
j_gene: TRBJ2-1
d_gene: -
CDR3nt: TGTGCCAGCGTGGACTTTACCTACAATGAGCAGTTCTTC
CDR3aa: CASVDFTYNEQFF

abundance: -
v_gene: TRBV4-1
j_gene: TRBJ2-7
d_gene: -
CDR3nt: TGCGCCAGCAGCCAACCGACAAATCGTCGGCACGAGCAGTACTTC
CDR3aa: CASSQPTNRRHEQYF

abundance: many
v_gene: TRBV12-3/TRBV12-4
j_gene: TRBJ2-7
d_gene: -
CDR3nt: TGTGCCAGCAGTTTAGGTCCAGGGTTGTACGAGCAGTACTTC
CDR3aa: CASSLGPGLYEQYF

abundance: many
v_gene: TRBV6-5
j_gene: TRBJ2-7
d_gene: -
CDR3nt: TGTGCCAGCAATCGTTTCCAGGGTGGCGAGCAGTACTTC
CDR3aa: CASNRFQGGEQYF

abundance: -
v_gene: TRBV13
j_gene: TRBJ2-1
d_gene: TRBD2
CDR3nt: TGTGCCAGCAGCACCGGGACTAGCGCCGACAATGAGCAGTTCTTC
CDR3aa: CASSTGTSADNEQFF

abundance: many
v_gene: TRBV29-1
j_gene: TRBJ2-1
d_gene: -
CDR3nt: TGCGCCTCGCGGGACAGCTCCTACAATGAGCAGTTCTTC
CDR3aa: CASRDSSYNEQFF

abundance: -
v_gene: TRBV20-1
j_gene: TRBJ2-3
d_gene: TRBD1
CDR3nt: TGCAGTCCAAGCAAGGGGACAGATGACACAGATACGCAGTATTTT
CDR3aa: CSPSKGTDDTDTQYF

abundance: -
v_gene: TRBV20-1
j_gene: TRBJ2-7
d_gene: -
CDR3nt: TGCAGTGCTAGAGATTCGAGGGCCCCCGAAACCTACGAGCAGTACTTC
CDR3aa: CSARDSRAPETYEQYF

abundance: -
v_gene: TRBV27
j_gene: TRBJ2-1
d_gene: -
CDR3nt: TGTGCCAGAGCCTGGGGGGAAAAGCAGTTCTTC
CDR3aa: CARAWGEKQFF

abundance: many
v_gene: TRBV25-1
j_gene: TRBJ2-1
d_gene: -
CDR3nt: TGTGCCAGCAGTGGCCGTCTACCAACCCTACACAATGAGCAGTTCTTC
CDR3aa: CASSGRLPTLHNEQFF

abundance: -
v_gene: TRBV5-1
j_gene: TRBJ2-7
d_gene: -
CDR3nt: TGCGCCAGCAGGACGCGGAGGGGAAACTACTACGAGCAGTACTTC
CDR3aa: CASRTRRGNYYEQYF

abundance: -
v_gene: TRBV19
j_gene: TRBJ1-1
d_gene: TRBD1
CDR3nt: TGTGCCAGTAGTATGGGTACAGGGGGGAACACTGAAGCTTTCTTT
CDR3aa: CASSMGTGGNTEAFF

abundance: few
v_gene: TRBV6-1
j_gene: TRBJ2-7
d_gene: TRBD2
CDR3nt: TGTGCCAGCAGTGAACTAGCGGGGGGAAAGGACGAGCAGTACTTC
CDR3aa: CASSELAGGKDEQYF